This entry concerns a single T cell receptor beta chain. Its antigen is not identified. This record comes from a study of cytomegalovirus exposure and HLA in healthy donors. The study's findings and limits: TCR association rates varied by HLA locus in a later analysis, with DRB1 highest and HLA-C lowest. 87-base-pair reads could not separate some V segments, including TRBV6-2 and TRBV6-3. When presence/absence was analysed, sequencing depth was taken to be roughly uniform across donors.

This CDR3 comprises 13 residues. Germline CDR1 WSHSY, CDR2 SAAADI. V lost 3 bases and J lost 8; bases outside the gene matches: 4. Researchers ran the PCR with 60 Vbeta and 13 Jbeta primers. This table comes from immunoSEQ multiplex PCR, and its TCRdb copy is limited to in-frame clones, with some not included. The sample has approximately 70,000 clones; 60% to 75% are singletons. The receptor comes from a male donor in good health and CMV-seropositive. This chain uses TRBV10-2 with TRBJ1-2, with 9 nucleotides matching TRBD1. Sequencing input: PBMCs. The CDR3 DNA sequence: TGCGCCAGCAGTGAACAGGGGGCGTGCGGCTACACCTTC. The encoded protein is CASSEQGACGYTF.